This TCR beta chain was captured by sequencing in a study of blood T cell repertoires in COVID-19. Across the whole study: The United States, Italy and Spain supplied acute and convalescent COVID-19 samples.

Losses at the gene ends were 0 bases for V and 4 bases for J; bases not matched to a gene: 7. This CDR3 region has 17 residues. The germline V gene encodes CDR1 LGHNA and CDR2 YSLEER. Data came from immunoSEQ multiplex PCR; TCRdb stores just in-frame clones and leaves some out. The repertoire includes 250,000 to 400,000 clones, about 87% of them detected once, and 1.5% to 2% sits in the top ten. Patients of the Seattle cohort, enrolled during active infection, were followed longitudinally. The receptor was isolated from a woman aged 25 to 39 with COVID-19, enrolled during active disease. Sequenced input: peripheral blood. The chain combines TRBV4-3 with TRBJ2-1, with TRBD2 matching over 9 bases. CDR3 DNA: TGCGCCAGCAGCCAAGATTGGCCGACTAGCGGATACAATGAGCAGTTCTTC. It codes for CASSQDWPTSGYNEQFF.